This record looks at one T cell receptor beta chain sequence and its context. Sequence at one end of the junction differs from germline and may be a read error. CDR3 length equals 13 residues. Germline loops: CDR1 DFQATT, CDR2 SNEGSKA (reference sequence). TCRdb re-derived calls from the RT-PCR reads in MiXCR, one entry per CDR3 protein. The data hold about 680,000 distinct CDR3 sequences, with approximately 15% observed a single time. Sequenced: memory CD4+ T cells from blood. This sequence originates from a female donor in good health, serving as a healthy control. The chain uses TRBV20-1 and TRBJ2-1; TRBD2 might be the D (5 bases). CDR3 sequence (DNA): TGCAGTGCTCGCGGTCTAGCCCTGAGTGAGCGGTTCTTC. This encodes CSARGLALSERFF.